This entry concerns a single T cell receptor beta chain. Its antigen is not identified. The CDR3 is made up of 13 amino acids. Germline values: CDR1 SEHNR, CDR2 FQNEAQ (reference sequence). V was pared by 5 bases and J by 5 bases, with 12 bases between. These data belong to a study of T cells after yellow fever vaccination. Synthesis of TCR cDNA relied on 5'RACE template switching, which attached a universal primer site and UMIs. TCRdb independently ran MiXCR on the 5' RACE reads; one entry per CDR3 protein. Among around 310,000 distinct CDR3 sequences listed, 3.5% to 4.5% were seen once. Overall study findings and caveats: Post-booster samples contained most primary-vaccination clones (around 95% CD4, about 85% CD8). Just a small share of clonotypes turned up in the CD4 compartment as well as the CD8 compartment. Abundant clonotypes (contaminants from the bulk population) could be present in FACS-sorted repertoires.

The TCR comes from a man between 18 and 29 years old who received the YFV17D yellow fever vaccine. The V and J genes are TRBV7-9 and TRBJ2-5; tentatively, D is TRBD1 or TRBD2 (5 bases each). This specimen was PBMCs, taken 5 days after the yellow fever booster vaccination. The CDR3 coding sequence is TGTGCCAGCAGCAAAAGGGACGAGGAGACCCAGTACTTC. It yields the protein CASSKRDEETQYF.